A single sample gave rise to the 4 T cell receptor beta chains below, sequenced in a study of identical twins. One entry per CDR3 protein, called by TCRdb with MiXCR from the 5' RACE reads. This sample has hundreds of thousands of distinct CDR3 sequences, with about 18% found just once. These same data were also listed under a study on T cells expressing NK-cell markers.

The sample comprised PBMCs. The source is a woman under 30 in good health.

The chain recombines TRBV12-3 or TRBV12-4 with TRBJ2-3; D call uncertain. The CDR3 is made up of 15 amino acids. Trimming removed 6 bases from V and 3 bases from J, with 16 bases in between. The CDR3: CASRLTDMGTDTQYF. In DNA, the CDR3 is TGTGCCAGCAGATTAACTGATATGGGGACAGATACGCAGTATTTT.

This clonotype has ten or more counts. J is TRBJ1-2 and V is TRBV6-5; 10 nucleotides align to TRBD1. The CDR3 totals 15 residues. Trimming removed 2 bases from V and 8 bases from J; junction bases left unmatched: 8. Per germline, CDR1 MNHEY and CDR2 SVGAGI. The CDR3: CASSYHSGQGDGYTF. The CDR3 nucleotides read TGTGCCAGCAGTTACCACTCCGGACAGGGGGACGGCTACACCTTC.

The rearrangement links TRBV6-6 to TRBJ2-7; D is uncertain. The V gene lost 7 bases and the J gene lost 2 bases, with 6 bases spanning the gap. Germline V gene data show CDR1 as MNHNY and CDR2 as SVGAGI (reference sequence). The CDR3 consists of 11 residues. The DNA of the CDR3 is TGTGCCAGCAAGGCTACCTACGAGCAGTACTTC. Its translation is CASKATYEQYF.

This clonotype was seen only a few times. The chain is built from TRBV6-5 and TRBJ1-2, with 9 positions matching TRBD1. The CDR3 consists of 14 residues. With 4 bases clipped from V and 3 bases from J, the junction kept 3 bases outside the gene matches. Germline CDR1 MNHEY, CDR2 SVGAGI. The CDR3 nucleotides are TGTGCCAGCAGTTCCGGGACAGGGCACTATGGCTACACCTTC. This translates into CASSSGTGHYGYTF.